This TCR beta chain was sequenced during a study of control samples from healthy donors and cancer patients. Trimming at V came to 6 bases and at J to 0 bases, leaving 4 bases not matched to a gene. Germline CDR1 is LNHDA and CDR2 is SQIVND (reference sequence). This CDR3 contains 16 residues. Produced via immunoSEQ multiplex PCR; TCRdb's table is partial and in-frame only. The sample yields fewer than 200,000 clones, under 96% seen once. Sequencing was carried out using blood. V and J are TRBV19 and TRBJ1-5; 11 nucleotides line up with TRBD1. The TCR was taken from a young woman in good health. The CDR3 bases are TGTGCCAGTAGGGACAGGGGGCGCGATAGCAATCAGCCCCAGCATTTT. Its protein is CASRDRGRDSNQPQHF.